A selection of T cell receptor beta chains follows, all from one sample in a study of blood T cell repertoires in COVID-19. Assay used: immunoSEQ multiplex PCR; TCRdb lists only in-frame clones, some missing. The sample holds just under 90,000 clones, 60% to 80% seen once. The sample was peripheral blood. The receptors shown here come from a woman of 80 years or more with acute or convalescent COVID-19. The CDR3 runs from the conserved cysteine through the conserved F or W. A D gene is named only where the DNA matches it firmly. Clone sizes are given selectively: once, few, many, or a class where the clone is expanded.

V	size	D	J	DNA	CDR3
TRBV7-2	.	TRBD2	TRBJ2-7	TGTGCCAGCAGCTACCGTCTAGCGGGGGCTAACGAGCAGTACTTC	CASSYRLAGANEQYF
TRBV2	.	.	TRBJ2-3	TGTGCCAGCAGTGAAGCGCGAGGGGGAGAGGCGGATACGCAGTATTTT	CASSEARGGEADTQYF
TRBV19	.	.	TRBJ2-5	TGTGCCAGTACCAAACACCGGGGGGAGACCCAGTACTTC	CASTKHRGETQYF
TRBV5-1	.	.	TRBJ1-1	TGCGCCAGCAGAATTTGGAGGAACACTGAAGCTTTCTTT	CASRIWRNTEAFF
TRBV11-2	.	TRBD2	TRBJ2-1	TGTGCCAGCAGCTTAGTAAAGGGGTCGAGACTAGCGTCCTACAATGAGCAGTTCTTC	CASSLVKGSRLASYNEQFF
TRBV11-2	few	TRBD1	TRBJ1-2	TGTGCCAGCAGCCTTGACAGGGTTGGTGGCTACACCTTC	CASSLDRVGGYTF
TRBV11-2	.	.	TRBJ1-2	TGTGCCAGCAGCTTATGGCTGAGAAACAGGAGGGGAGATGGCTACACCTTC	CASSLWLRNRRGDGYTF
TRBV7-6	.	TRBD1	TRBJ1-4	TGTGCCAGCAGCTTAGAGACAGGGTGGAATGAAAAACTGTTTTTT	CASSLETGWNEKLFF
TRBV14	.	.	TRBJ1-5	TGTGCCATCTGCAATCAGCCCCAGCATTTT	CAICNQPQHF
TRBV20-1	.	.	TRBJ2-7	TGCAGTGCTAGTGCCCCGGACAGATACGAGCAGTACTTC	CSASAPDRYEQYF
TRBV18	once	.	TRBJ2-1	TGTGCCAGCTCACCAGAGGGAGTTTACAATGAGCAGTTCTTC	CASSPEGVYNEQFF
TRBV7-3	.	TRBD1	TRBJ2-1	TGTGCCAGCAGCCCAACCAGGGGGTCCGCTTACAATGAGCAGTTCTTC	CASSPTRGSAYNEQFF
TRBV18	.	TRBD2	TRBJ2-5	TGTGCCAGCTCACCACAAAGCGGGGGGGTCCAAGAGACCCAGTACTTC	CASSPQSGGVQETQYF
TRBV4-2	.	.	TRBJ2-3	TGTGCCAGCAGCCAAGGACTTAGCGGAGGCACAGATACGCAGTATTTT	CASSQGLSGGTDTQYF
TRBV5-1	.	TRBD1	TRBJ2-7	TGCGCCAGCAGCTTGTCTTCAGGGGGCAGATCCTACGAGCAGTACTTC	CASSLSSGGRSYEQYF
TRBV4-2	.	.	TRBJ2-2	TGTGCCAGCAGTTTGACAACCACCGGGGAGCTGTTTTTT	CASSLTTTGELFF
TRBV4-2	.	.	TRBJ1-2	TGTGCCAGCAGCCAAAATGACAGAGCATCCTATGGCTACACCTTC	CASSQNDRASYGYTF
TRBV7-6	few	TRBD1	TRBJ1-4	TGTGCCAGCGCCCTCGCGGACAGGACTAATGAAAAACTGTTTTTT	CASALADRTNEKLFF
TRBV28	.	TRBD1	TRBJ1-1	TGTGCCAGCAGTTCCCCTCAAAGGGGGCAGAAAGCTTTCTTT	CASSSPQRGQKAFF
TRBV11-2	.	.	TRBJ2-2	TGTGCCAGCAGCCCTAAAGAGTACACCGGGGAGCTGTTTTTT	CASSPKEYTGELFF
TRBV4-1	.	TRBD2	TRBJ2-1	TGCGCCAGCAGGACTAGCGGGGTGGGTGAGCAGTTCTTC	CASRTSGVGEQFF
TRBV11-2	.	TRBD2	TRBJ2-5	TGTGCCAGCAGTCCCAACCCTAGCGGGGACTCCGAATACTTC	CASSPNPSGDSEYF
TRBV5-1	.	TRBD1	TRBJ1-1	TGCGCCAGCAGCTTGGGACAGGGGGTAGAAACTGAAGCTTTCTTT	CASSLGQGVETEAFF
TRBV18	.	TRBD1	TRBJ1-1	TGTGCCAGCTCACTACAGGGGGGCGCTTTCTTT	CASSLQGGAFF
TRBV6-2/TRBV6-3	few	.	TRBJ2-2	TGTGCCAGCAGTCTACAGCTTGCGAACACCGGGGAGCTGTTTTTT	CASSLQLANTGELFF
TRBV5-4	.	TRBD1	TRBJ2-1	TGTGCCAGCAGCCCGACAGGGCTTGAGCAGTTCTTC	CASSPTGLEQFF
TRBV6-1	.	.	TRBJ1-1	TGTGCCAGCAGTGAAATGAGGATCACTGAAGCTTTCTTT	CASSEMRITEAFF
TRBV6-6	.	TRBD1	TRBJ1-5	TGTGCCAGCAGAGCCGACAGGGGTCGGGGCAATCAGCCCCAGCATTTT	CASRADRGRGNQPQHF